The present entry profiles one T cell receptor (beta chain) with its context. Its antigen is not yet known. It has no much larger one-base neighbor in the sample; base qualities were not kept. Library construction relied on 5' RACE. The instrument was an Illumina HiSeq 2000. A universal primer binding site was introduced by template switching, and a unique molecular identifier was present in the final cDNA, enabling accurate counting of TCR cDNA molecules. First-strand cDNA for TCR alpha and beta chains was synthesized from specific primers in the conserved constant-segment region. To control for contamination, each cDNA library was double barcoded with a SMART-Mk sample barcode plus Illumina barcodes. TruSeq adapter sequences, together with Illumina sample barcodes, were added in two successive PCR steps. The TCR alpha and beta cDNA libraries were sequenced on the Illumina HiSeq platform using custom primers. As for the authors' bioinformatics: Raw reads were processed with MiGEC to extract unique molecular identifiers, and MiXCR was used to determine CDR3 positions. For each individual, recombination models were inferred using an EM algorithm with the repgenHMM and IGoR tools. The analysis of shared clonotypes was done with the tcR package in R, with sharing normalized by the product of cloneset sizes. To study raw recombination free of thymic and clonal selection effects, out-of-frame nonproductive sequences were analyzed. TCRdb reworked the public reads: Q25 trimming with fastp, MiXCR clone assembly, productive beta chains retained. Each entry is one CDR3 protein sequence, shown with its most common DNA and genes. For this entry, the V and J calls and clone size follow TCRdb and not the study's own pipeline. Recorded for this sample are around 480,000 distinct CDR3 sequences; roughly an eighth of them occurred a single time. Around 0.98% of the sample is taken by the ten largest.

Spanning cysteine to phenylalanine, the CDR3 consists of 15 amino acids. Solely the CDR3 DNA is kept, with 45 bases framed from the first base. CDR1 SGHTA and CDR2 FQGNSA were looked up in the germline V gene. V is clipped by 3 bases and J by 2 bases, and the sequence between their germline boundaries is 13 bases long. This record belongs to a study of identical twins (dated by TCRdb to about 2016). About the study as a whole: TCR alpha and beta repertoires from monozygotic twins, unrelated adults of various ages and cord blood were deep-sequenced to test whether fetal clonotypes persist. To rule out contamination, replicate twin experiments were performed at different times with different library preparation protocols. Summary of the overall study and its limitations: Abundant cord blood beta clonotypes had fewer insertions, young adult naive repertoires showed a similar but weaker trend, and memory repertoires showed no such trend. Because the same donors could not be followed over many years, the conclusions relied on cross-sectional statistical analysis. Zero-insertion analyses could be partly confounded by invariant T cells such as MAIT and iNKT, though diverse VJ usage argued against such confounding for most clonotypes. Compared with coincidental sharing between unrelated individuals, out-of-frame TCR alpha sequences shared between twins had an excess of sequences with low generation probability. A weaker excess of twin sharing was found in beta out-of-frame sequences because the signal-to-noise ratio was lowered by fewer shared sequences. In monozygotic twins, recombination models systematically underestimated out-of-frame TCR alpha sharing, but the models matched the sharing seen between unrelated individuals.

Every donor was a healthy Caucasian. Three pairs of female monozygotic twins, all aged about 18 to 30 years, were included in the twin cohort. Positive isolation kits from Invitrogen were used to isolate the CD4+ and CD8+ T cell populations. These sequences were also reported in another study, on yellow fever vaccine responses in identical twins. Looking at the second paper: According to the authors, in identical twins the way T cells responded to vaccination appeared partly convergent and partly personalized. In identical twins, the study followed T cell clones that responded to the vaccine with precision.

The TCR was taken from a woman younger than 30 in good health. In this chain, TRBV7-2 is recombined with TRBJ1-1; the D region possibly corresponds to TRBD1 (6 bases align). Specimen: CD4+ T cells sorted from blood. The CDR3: CASSFQGIGNTEAFF. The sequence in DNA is TGTGCCAGCAGCTTCCAGGGGATAGGAAACACTGAAGCTTTCTTT.